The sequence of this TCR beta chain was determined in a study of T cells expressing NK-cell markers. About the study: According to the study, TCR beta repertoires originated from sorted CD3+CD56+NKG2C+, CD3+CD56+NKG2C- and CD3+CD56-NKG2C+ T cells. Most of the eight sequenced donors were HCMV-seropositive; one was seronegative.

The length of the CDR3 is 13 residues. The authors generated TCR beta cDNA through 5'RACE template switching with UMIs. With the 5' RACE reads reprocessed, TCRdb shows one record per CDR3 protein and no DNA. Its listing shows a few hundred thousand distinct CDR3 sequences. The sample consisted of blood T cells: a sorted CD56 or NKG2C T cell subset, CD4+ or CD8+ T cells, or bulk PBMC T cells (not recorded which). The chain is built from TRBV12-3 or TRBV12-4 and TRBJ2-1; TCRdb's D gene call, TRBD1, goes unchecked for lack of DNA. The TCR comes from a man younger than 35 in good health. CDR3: CASSLRQVDEQFF.